The clone carrying this T cell receptor (beta chain) was observed a single time. The assay was immunoSEQ multiplex PCR, and TCRdb's table has in-frame clones only and misses some. The table shows some 35,000 clones, with roughly 92% occurring only once. The CDR3 loop spans 18 amino acids. Germline V CDR1 and CDR2: MNHEY, SVGEGT. Trimming removed 1 base from V and 5 bases from J; junction bases left unmatched: 15. This entry is derived from a study of control samples from healthy donors and cancer patients. This receptor was taken from a man between 40 and 49 years old with colorectal cancer. Sequences were obtained from PBMCs. J is TRBJ1-1 and V is TRBV6-2 or TRBV6-3, with 8 nucleotides matching TRBD1. CDR3 coding DNA: TGTGCCAGCAGTTACTTCCTTCATGTGGGCAGGGGGCAAACTGAAGCTTTCTTT. Translating it yields CASSYFLHVGRGQTEAFF.